The 8 T cell receptor beta chains given below trace back to one sample, sequenced in a study of vaccination and CD4 T cells after COVID-19. The Oncomine TCR Beta short-read assay sequenced DNA from cultured CD4+ T cells. One entry per CDR3 protein, called by TCRdb with MiXCR from the PCR reads. Of fewer than 9,500 distinct CDR3 sequences listed, 61% were seen once; the top ten hold 20% to 30%. These receptors have no identified antigens. Described treatment: roughly 10-day PBMC culture with coronavirus spike peptide pools or control peptides (ViraFEST assay). Input material: CD4+ T cells from blood, cultured in vitro. These receptor sequences come from a human donor who had recovered from COVID-19.

The chain carries TRBV12-3 or TRBV12-4 and TRBJ2-3; D call uncertain. Trimming cost V 3 bases and J 3 bases, with 10 bases left between them. The length of the CDR3 is 14 residues. The CDR3 region is CASSFSVSTDTQYF. DNA of the CDR3: TGTGCCAGCAGTTTCAGCGTTTCGACAGATACGCAGTATTTT.

This clonotype was counted only a few times. The rearrangement joins TRBV20-1 to TRBJ1-6; the D gene is possibly TRBD1 (6 bases). Between the trimmed V and J ends, which lost 6 bases and 4 bases, there was a span of 19 bases. CDR1 and CDR2 (germline): DFQATT, SNEGSKA (reference sequence). The CDR3 extends over 16 amino acids. The CDR3 is CSAQKGGARYNSPLHF. The CDR3 region has the DNA TGCAGTGCCCAGAAGGGGGGGGCTAGGTATAATTCACCCCTCCACTTT.

V gene TRBV7-9 combines with J gene TRBJ2-3; 9 bases agree with TRBD2. CDR3 length equals 13 residues. Germline V gives CDR1 SEHNR, CDR2 FQNEAQ (reference sequence). The J segment lost 8 bases and the V segment lost 4 bases, leaving 4 bases of the junction unmatched. For the CDR3, the DNA is TGTGCCAGCAGCTCCGATAGCGGGAGTACGCAGTATTTT. This codes for CASSSDSGSTQYF.

The chain has TRBV30 and TRBJ1-6; D gene uncertain. Germline CDR1 GTSNPN, CDR2 SVGIG (reference sequence). The CDR3 contains 14 residues. V shed 0 bases and J shed 7 bases, with 10 bases lying between them. The CDR3 loop reads CAWSVDVGNSPLHF. In nucleotides, the CDR3 is TGTGCCTGGAGTGTAGACGTGGGGAATTCACCCCTCCACTTT.

This chain joins TRBV5-4 and TRBJ1-1, with D possibly matching TRBD1 (6 bases). Deletions cut 4 bases from V and 4 bases from J, with 11 bases between. This CDR3 spans 13 amino acids. Germline CDR1 is SGHNT and CDR2 is YYREEE (reference sequence). CDR3 protein: CASSPQGRTEAFF. The CDR3 DNA sequence: TGTGCCAGCAGCCCTCAGGGGCGCACTGAAGCTTTCTTT.

This clonotype was seen only a few times. The chain's CDR3 is CSANYGRGQGEAFF. The CDR3 region has the DNA TGCAGTGCCAACTACGGGAGGGGGCAGGGTGAAGCTTTCTTT. V usage is TRBV20-1 and J usage is TRBJ1-1, with 7 positions matching TRBD1. J lost 7 bases, V lost 6 bases, and 14 bases had no gene match. Per germline, CDR1 DFQATT and CDR2 SNEGSKA (reference sequence). The CDR3 loop spans 14 amino acids.

The rearrangement joins TRBV18 to TRBJ1-5, with D maybe TRBD1 (6 bases). The CDR3 sequence is 16 residues long. The germline CDR1 and CDR2 sequences are KGHSH and LQKENI. V was cut by 2 bases and J by 4 bases, with 15 bases left in between. CDR3 residues: CASSPFQTGQNQPQHF. CDR3 bases: TGTGCCAGCTCACCATTCCAGACAGGCCAGAATCAGCCCCAGCATTTT. Full variable domain (missing parts from reference TRBV18 and TRBJ1-5): NAGVMQNPRHLVRRRGQEARLRCSPMKGHSHVYWYRQLPEEGLKFMVYLQKENIIDESGMPKERFSAEFPKEGPSILRIQQVVRGDSAAYFCASSPFQTGQNQPQHFGDGTRLSIL.

The chain recombines TRBV11-2 with TRBJ2-7, with 9 bases that match TRBD1. The CDR3 is 15 residues long. Trimming cost V 0 bases and J 3 bases; bases outside gene matches: 3. The germline CDR1 and CDR2 sequences are SGHAT and FQNNGV. CDR3 bases: TGTGCCAGCAGCTTAGACCGGGACAGGGTCTACGAGCAGTACTTC. This translates into CASSLDRDRVYEQYF.